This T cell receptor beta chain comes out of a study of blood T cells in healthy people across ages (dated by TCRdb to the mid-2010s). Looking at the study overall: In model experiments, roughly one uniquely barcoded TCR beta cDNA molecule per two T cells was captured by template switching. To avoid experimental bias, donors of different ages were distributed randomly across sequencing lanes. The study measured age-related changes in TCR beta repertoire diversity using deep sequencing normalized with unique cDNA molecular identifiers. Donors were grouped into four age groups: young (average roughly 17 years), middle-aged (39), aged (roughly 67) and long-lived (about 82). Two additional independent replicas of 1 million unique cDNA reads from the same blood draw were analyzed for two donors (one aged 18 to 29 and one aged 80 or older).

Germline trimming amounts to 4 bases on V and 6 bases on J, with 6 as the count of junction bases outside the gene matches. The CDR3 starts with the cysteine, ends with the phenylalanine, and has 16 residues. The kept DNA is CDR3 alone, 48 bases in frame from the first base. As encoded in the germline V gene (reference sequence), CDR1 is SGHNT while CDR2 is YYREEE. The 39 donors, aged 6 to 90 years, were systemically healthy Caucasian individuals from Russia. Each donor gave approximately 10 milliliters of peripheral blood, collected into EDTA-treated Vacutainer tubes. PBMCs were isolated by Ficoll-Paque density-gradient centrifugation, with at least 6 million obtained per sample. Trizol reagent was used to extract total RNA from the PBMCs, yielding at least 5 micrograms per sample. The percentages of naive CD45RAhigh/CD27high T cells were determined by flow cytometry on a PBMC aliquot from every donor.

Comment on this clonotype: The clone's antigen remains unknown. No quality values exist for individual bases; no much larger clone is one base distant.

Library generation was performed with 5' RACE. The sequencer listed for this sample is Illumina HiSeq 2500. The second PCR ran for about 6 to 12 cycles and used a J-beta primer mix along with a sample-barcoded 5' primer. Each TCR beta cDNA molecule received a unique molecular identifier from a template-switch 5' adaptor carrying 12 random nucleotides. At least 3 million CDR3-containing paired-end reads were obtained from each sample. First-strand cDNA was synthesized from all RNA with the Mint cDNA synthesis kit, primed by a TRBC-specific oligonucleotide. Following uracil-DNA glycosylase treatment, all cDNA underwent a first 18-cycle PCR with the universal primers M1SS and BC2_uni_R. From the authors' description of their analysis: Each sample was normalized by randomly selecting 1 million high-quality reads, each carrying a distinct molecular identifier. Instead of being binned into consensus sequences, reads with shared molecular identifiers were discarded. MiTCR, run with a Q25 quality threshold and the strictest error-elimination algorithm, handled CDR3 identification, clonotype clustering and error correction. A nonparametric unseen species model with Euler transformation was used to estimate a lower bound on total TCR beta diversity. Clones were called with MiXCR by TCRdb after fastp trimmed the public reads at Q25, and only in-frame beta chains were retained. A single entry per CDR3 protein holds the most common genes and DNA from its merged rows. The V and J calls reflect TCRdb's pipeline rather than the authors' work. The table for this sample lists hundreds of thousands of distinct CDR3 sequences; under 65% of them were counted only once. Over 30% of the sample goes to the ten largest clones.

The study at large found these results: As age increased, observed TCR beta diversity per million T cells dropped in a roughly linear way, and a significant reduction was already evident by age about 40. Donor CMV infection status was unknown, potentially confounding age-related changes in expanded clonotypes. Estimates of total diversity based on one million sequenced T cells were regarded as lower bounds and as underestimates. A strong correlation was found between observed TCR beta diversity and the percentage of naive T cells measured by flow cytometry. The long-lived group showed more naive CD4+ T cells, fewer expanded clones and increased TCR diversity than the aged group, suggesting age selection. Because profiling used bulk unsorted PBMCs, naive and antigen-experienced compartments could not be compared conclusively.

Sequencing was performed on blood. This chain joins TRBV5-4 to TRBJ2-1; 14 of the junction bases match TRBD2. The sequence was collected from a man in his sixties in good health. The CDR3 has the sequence CASSRTSGGKINEQFF. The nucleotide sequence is TGTGCCAGCAGCCGGACTAGCGGGGGGAAAATCAATGAGCAGTTCTTC.